This T cell receptor beta chain was found in a study of blood T cell repertoires in COVID-19. Study-level information: The samples span acute and convalescent COVID-19 from the United States, Italy and Spain.

Data came from immunoSEQ multiplex PCR; TCRdb stores just in-frame clones and leaves some out. This sample has hundreds of thousands of clones; about 90% occur once, and the top ten carry approximately 0.92%. Enrollment of patients from Seattle took place during active infection, with longitudinal follow-up. The sample comprised peripheral blood. This sequence was found in a young man with COVID-19, enrolled during active disease.

CDR3 DNA sequence: TGTGCCAGCAGCCAAGATCTGGCGGTTGGCACAGATACGCAGTATTTT. As protein: CASSQDLAVGTDTQYF. The chain uses TRBV4-2 and TRBJ2-3, with D uncertain. Trimming left V 0 bases short and J 1 base short, with 11 bases between. The CDR3 loop spans 16 amino acids. The V gene's germline CDR1 is LGHNA and CDR2 YNFKEQ.